These 30 T cell receptor beta chains were sequenced from one sample in a study of Ad26.COV2.S vaccination and SARS-CoV-2 variants (dated by TCRdb to the early 2020s). The method was the immunoSEQ multiplex PCR assay. TCRdb provides this immuneACCESS table in a form limited to in-frame rearrangements. Some clones are lacking; in checked studies, under half of them reflect an unresolved V gene, and why the rest are absent is not known. The sample includes about 440,000 clones, with around nine tenths observed a single time. In total, the top ten clones hold around 13% of the sample. The treatment or condition label on this specimen signifies: some 20 received Ad26.COV2.S at low or high dose, single or two shots; a few received placebo; per-sample allocation not given. For vaccine and placebo recipients, the sequenced repertoires came from samples collected on day 63 after the first injection. The material sequenced was peripheral blood, taken in a trial of Ad26.COV2.S vaccine versus placebo. The receptor source for this set is a person between 18 and 65 years old who received the Ad26.COV2.S COVID-19 vaccine or a placebo.

V usage is TRBV27 and J usage is TRBJ2-7; D is uncertain. V lost 5 bases and J lost 5, with 10 bases in between. Germline-derived CDR1 and CDR2 are MNHEY and SMNVEV (reference sequence). The CDR3 is made up of 12 amino acids. DNA for the CDR3: TGTGCCAGCAGTGACCTTCGGGACGAGCAGTACTTC. Translation: CASSDLRDEQYF.

This clone occurred a few times. V gene TRBV27 combines with J gene TRBJ1-1, with 7 nucleotides matching TRBD1. J lost 4 bases, V lost 8 bases, and 7 bases had no gene match. Germline loops: CDR1 MNHEY, CDR2 SMNVEV (reference sequence). There are 13 residues in the CDR3. The CDR3 DNA reads TGTGCCAGCGGGACAGTGGCGTTCACTGAAGCTTTCTTT. It translates to CASGTVAFTEAFF.

The V and J genes are TRBV7-2 and TRBJ2-3; 8 bases fit TRBD2. V lost 11 bases, J lost 4 bases, and 5 bases stayed unmatched. The CDR3 runs 12 residues. CDR1 and CDR2 from the germline V gene are SGHTA and FQGNSA. CDR3 protein: CASGLAPDTQYF. The DNA of the CDR3 is TGTGCCTCCGGACTAGCCCCAGATACGCAGTATTTT.

This clone was picked up one time. V is TRBV27 and J is TRBJ2-7, with no clear D. In germline, CDR1 is MNHEY, CDR2 SMNVEV (reference sequence). The V and J ends lost 3 bases and 7 bases respectively, with 13 bases between them. The CDR3 covers 13 residues. This chain's CDR3 is CASSFSVTSEQYF. CDR3 coding DNA: TGTGCCAGCAGTTTTAGTGTAACTTCAGAGCAGTACTTC.

This sequence joins TRBV7-2 and TRBJ2-3; D might be TRBD2 (5 bases). Germline CDR1 and CDR2: SGHTA and FQGNSA. The CDR3 is 13 residues long. V shed 7 bases and J shed 2 bases, with 10 bases lying between them. The CDR3 nucleotides read TGTGCCAGCAAGCCGGGAACCACAGATACGCAGTATTTT. Translating it yields CASKPGTTDTQYF.

This rearrangement joins TRBV6-5 to TRBJ2-1, with TRBD2 as a possible D gene (6 bases). V dropped 7 bases and J dropped 9 bases, with 13 bases sitting between them. The germline V gene encodes CDR1 MNHEY and CDR2 SVGAGI. The CDR3 has 12 amino acids. DNA of the CDR3: TGTGCCAGCACCCCTCTGGGGGGTGAGCAGTTCTTC. Translation: CASTPLGGEQFF.

The rearrangement links TRBV21-1 to TRBJ2-7; TRBD2, as called in the table, went unchecked against the DNA. TRBV21-1 is deemed a pseudogene. CDR3 length equals 15 residues. The CDR3 here is CASSTVIAGSYEQYF. Written as DNA, the CDR3 is TGTGCCAGCAGCACCGTAATTGCGGGTTCCTACGAGCAGTACTTC.

This clone was counted a single time. The chain carries TRBV10-3 and TRBJ1-2; no definite D call. Germline lookup yields CDR1 ENHRY and CDR2 SYGVKD. Trimming removed 10 bases from V and 6 bases from J, with 15 bases in between. CDR3 length: 12 residues. CDR3 amino acids: CATAYDIHGYTF. CDR3 bases: TGTGCCACCGCTTACGACATTCATGGCTACACCTTC.

This clone came up a few times. The rearrangement joins TRBV7-9 to TRBJ1-3; a weak D match, TRBD1 (5 bases). The germline V gene encodes CDR1 SEHNR and CDR2 FQNEAQ (reference sequence). The germline V and J ends were trimmed by 1 base and 16 bases, with 17 bases remaining between them. The CDR3 loop spans 13 amino acids. Here the CDR3 DNA reads TGTGCCAGCAGCTTAGAGGGGACTCAAGCGGCGTATTTT. Protein: CASSLEGTQAAYF. Complete variable domain (other parts from reference TRBV7-9 and TRBJ1-3): DTGVSQNPRHKITKRGQNVTFRCDPISEHNRLYWYRQTLGQGPEFLTYFQNEAQLEKSRLLSDRFSAERPKGSFSTLEIQRTEQGDSAMYLCASSLEGTQAAYFGEGSWLTVV.

Only one count was recorded for this clone. V usage is TRBV19 and J usage is TRBJ2-1; maybe TRBD2 (5 bases). The germline CDR1 and CDR2 sequences are LNHDA and SQIVND (reference sequence). CDR3 length: 13 amino acids. The V gene lost 7 bases and the J gene lost 6 bases, with 13 bases spanning the gap. The DNA of the CDR3 is TGTGCCAGTATGGTGGGAGTAGGCAATGAGCAGTTCTTC. It is translated as CASMVGVGNEQFF.

In the case of this clone: The same CDR3 can be traced to other DNA sequences in this sample. This chain connects TRBV28 to TRBJ1-2, with D unresolved. The CDR3 length is 16 residues. V dropped 3 bases and J dropped 4 bases, with 18 bases sitting between them. The germline V gene has CDR1 MDHEN and CDR2 SYDVKM. CDR3 region: CASSFYPHGKGYGYTF. Here the CDR3 DNA reads TGTGCCAGCAGTTTTTACCCGCATGGTAAAGGCTATGGCTACACCTTC.

As to this clone: Other DNA sequences of this sample code for an identical CDR3. The rearrangement joins TRBV15 to TRBJ2-2; D remains unclear. The germline V and J ends were trimmed by 1 base and 5 bases, with 5 bases remaining between them. CDR1 is LNHNV, CDR2 YYDKDF, per germline (reference sequence). The CDR3 has 13 amino acids. CDR3 coding DNA: TGTGCCACCAGCAGAGGGGTTACCGGGGAGCTGTTTTTT. Amino acids: CATSRGVTGELFF.

This chain joins TRBV7-2 and TRBJ2-5, with D uncertain. The V end was cut by 2 bases, the J end by 5 bases, with 9 bases between. Germline values: CDR1 SGHTA, CDR2 FQGNSA. The CDR3 sequence is 13 residues long. The CDR3 spells CASSLFSGETQYF. The CDR3 bases are TGTGCCAGCAGCTTATTTAGTGGGGAGACCCAGTACTTC.

The chain employs TRBV28 and TRBJ2-1; D is tentatively TRBD1 or TRBD2 (5 bases each). The CDR3 is 13 residues long. Germline lookup yields CDR1 MDHEN and CDR2 SYDVKM. V lost 7 bases to trimming and J lost 3 bases, with 10 bases between them. The CDR3 region has the DNA TGTGCCAGCACGGGACGAAACTACAATGAGCAGTTCTTC. The encoded protein is CASTGRNYNEQFF.

The V and J genes are TRBV28 and TRBJ1-2; 7 positions match TRBD1. Germline-derived CDR1 and CDR2 are MDHEN and SYDVKM. This CDR3 is built from 13 residues. The V and J ends lost 2 bases and 7 bases, in that order; junction bases with no gene match: 4. The CDR3 spells CASSLQGERGYTF. CDR3 sequence (DNA): TGTGCCAGCAGTTTACAGGGGGAACGTGGCTACACCTTC.

The rearrangement joins TRBV30 to TRBJ2-5; D gene uncertain. CDR3 size: 13 residues. Germline CDR1 reads GTSNPN; CDR2 reads SVGIG (reference sequence). V was pared by 2 bases and J by 5 bases, with 12 bases between. CDR3 protein: CAWSWGEAETQYF. The CDR3 coding sequence is TGTGCCTGGAGTTGGGGTGAGGCTGAGACCCAGTACTTC.

In DNA, the CDR3 is TGTGCCAGCAGCTCAAGGGGGACAGGGTCCCCACTTGGCTACACCTTC. Amino acids: CASSSRGTGSPLGYTF. The chain recombines TRBV7-2 with TRBJ1-2, with TRBD1 matching over 9 bases. CDR1 is SGHTA, CDR2 FQGNSA, per germline. The V and J ends lost 4 bases and 7 bases, in that order; junction bases with no gene match: 13. The CDR3 has 16 residues.

The chain has TRBV24-1 and TRBJ1-4, with D unresolved. CDR1 and CDR2 (germline): KGHDR, SFDVKD. CDR3 length equals 13 residues. V gave up 3 bases and J gave up 7 bases, with 8 bases separating them. CDR3 sequence reads: CATSDPGAEKLFF. The CDR3, as DNA: TGTGCCACCAGTGATCCGGGAGCTGAAAAACTGTTTTTT.

This chain joins TRBV5-1 and TRBJ1-5; 7 nucleotides match TRBD1. CDR3 size: 15 residues. After removal of 4 bases from V and 1 base from J, the junction contained 5 bases not matched to a gene. Germline CDR1 SGHRS, CDR2 YFSETQ. The CDR3 reads CASSETGASNQPQHF. The CDR3 DNA reads TGCGCCAGCAGCGAAACAGGGGCGAGCAATCAGCCCCAGCATTTT.

This chain joins TRBV7-9 and TRBJ2-1, with TRBD2 matching 11 bases. V was clipped by 1 base and J by 0 bases; unmatched bases: 5. The CDR3 loop spans 18 amino acids. Germline values: CDR1 SEHNR, CDR2 FQNEAQ (reference sequence). The CDR3 DNA reads TGTGCCAGCAGCTTAGAGTTTACTAGCGGGAGCTCCTACAATGAGCAGTTCTTC. Translating gives CASSLEFTSGSSYNEQFF.

The rearrangement uses TRBV28 and TRBJ2-7, with D unresolved. V was trimmed by 7 bases and J by 3 bases, leaving 19 bases between them. The CDR3 loop spans 15 amino acids. Germline loops: CDR1 MDHEN, CDR2 SYDVKM. CDR3: CASTNSGPVYYEQYF. As DNA, the CDR3 is TGTGCCAGCACCAATTCCGGGCCAGTCTACTACGAGCAGTACTTC.

The rearrangement links TRBV4-1 to TRBJ2-1; the D gene is possibly TRBD2 (6 bases). CDR3 length: 14 residues. With 1 base removed from V and 8 bases from J, the gap between germline ends came to 12 bases. The germline V gene has CDR1 MGHRA and CDR2 YSYEKL. The CDR3 nucleotides are TGCGCCAGCAGCCAAGTGGGGGGTAGGGATGAGCAGTTCTTC. This codes for CASSQVGGRDEQFF.

Details on this clone: Other DNA sequences in this specimen translate into the identical CDR3. V gene TRBV5-1 combines with J gene TRBJ2-1, with 7 positions matching TRBD1. The trim removed 0 bases at V and 1 base at J, leaving 1 base unmatched. Germline V gene data show CDR1 as SGHRS and CDR2 as YFSETQ. The CDR3 contains 15 residues. In DNA form, the CDR3 reads TGCGCCAGCAGCTTGGCGGGACAGTCCTACAATGAGCAGTTCTTC. Its translation: CASSLAGQSYNEQFF. The complete variable domain, with remaining parts taken from reference TRBV5-1 and TRBJ2-1, reads KAGVTQTPRYLIKTRGQQVTLSCSPISGHRSVSWYQQTPGQGLQFLFEYFSETQRNKGNFPGRFSGRQFSNSRSEMNVSTLELGDSALYLCASSLAGQSYNEQFFGPGTRLTVL.

V usage is TRBV2 and J usage is TRBJ1-5, with D perhaps matching TRBD1 (6 bases). V lost 3 bases to trimming and J lost 4 bases, with 19 bases between them. Germline V lookup: CDR1 SNHLY, CDR2 FYNNEI. The CDR3 contains 17 residues. CDR3 in amino acids: CASSDHPPGQKNQPQHF. In nucleotides, the CDR3 is TGTGCCAGCAGTGATCACCCTCCGGGACAAAAGAATCAGCCCCAGCATTTT. The full variable domain, with the rest looked up from reference TRBV2 and TRBJ1-5, is EPEVTQTPSHQVTQMGQEVILRCVPISNHLYFYWYRQILGQKVEFLVSFYNNEISEKSEIFDDQFSVERPDGSNFTLKIRSTKLEDSAMYFCASSDHPPGQKNQPQHFGDGTRLSIL.

The chain recombines TRBV19 with TRBJ2-2, with TRBD1 matching over 7 bases. CDR3 length: 15 residues. Germline V gene lookup returns CDR1 LNHDA and CDR2 SQIVND (reference sequence). V shed 5 bases and J 6 bases; nucleotides not matched to a gene: 9. CDR3 DNA sequence: TGTGCCAGTAGTTGGGGGACAGTGGGGGCCGGGGAGCTGTTTTTT. Translating gives CASSWGTVGAGELFF.

CDR3 loop: CASSSRVGIEPQHF. For the CDR3, the DNA is TGTGCCAGCAGCTCGAGGGTAGGAATCGAGCCCCAGCATTTT. The chain employs TRBV27 and TRBJ1-5; D is unclear. The germline CDR1 and CDR2 sequences are MNHEY and SMNVEV (reference sequence). V lost 6 bases and J 8 bases, leaving 17 bases between the germline ends. The CDR3 contains 14 residues.

This sequence joins TRBV5-4 and TRBJ1-2; no firm D call. Deletions cut 0 bases from V and 0 bases from J, with 9 bases between. The CDR3 runs to 15 residues. The germline V gene has CDR1 SGHNT and CDR2 YYREEE (reference sequence). The CDR3 region has the DNA TGTGCCAGCAGCTTGGTCAGGAGTTCTAACTATGGCTACACCTTC. Translating gives CASSLVRSSNYGYTF.

The chain recombines TRBV18 with TRBJ2-7, with no clear D. V was trimmed by 3 bases and J by 2 bases, leaving 8 bases between them. This CDR3 has 13 residues. Per the germline V gene, CDR1 is KGHSH and CDR2 is LQKENI. The DNA of the CDR3 is TGTGCCAGCTCACCGTACGGAACCTACGAGCAGTACTTC. Its protein product is CASSPYGTYEQYF. Full variable domain (remainder filled in from reference TRBV18 and TRBJ2-7): NAGVMQNPRHLVRRRGQEARLRCSPMKGHSHVYWYRQLPEEGLKFMVYLQKENIIDESGMPKERFSAEFPKEGPSILRIQQVVRGDSAAYFCASSPYGTYEQYFGPGTRLTVT.

Only one count was recorded for this clone. The chain links TRBV6-2 or TRBV6-3 to TRBJ1-5; no definite D call. Per the germline V gene, CDR1 is MNHEY and CDR2 is SVGEGT. CDR3 length: 13 amino acids. Trimming removed 2 bases at V and 3 bases at J, with 5 bases between. CDR3 coding DNA: TGTGCCAGCAGTTACCCGTTCAATCAGCCCCAGCATTTT. Amino acid sequence: CASSYPFNQPQHF.

V gene TRBV28 combines with J gene TRBJ1-5, with 12 bases aligning to TRBD1. V dropped 8 bases and J dropped 4; count of bases not matched to a gene: 6. In germline, CDR1 is MDHEN, CDR2 SYDVKM. The CDR3 has 15 amino acids. The CDR3 loop reads CASGTGGSRNQPQHF. In DNA form, the CDR3 reads TGTGCCAGCGGGACAGGGGGCTCTAGGAATCAGCCCCAGCATTTT.